This T cell receptor (beta chain) emerged from a study of T cells in Graves' hyperthyroidism and ophthalmopathy. Study-level findings and limits: Ophthalmopathy was distinguished from stable hyperthyroidism by 13 V-J signatures. Blood also contained most expanded thyroid clonotypes above 0.001.

Regions amplified from RNA transcripts were the TCR beta CDR3 regions. The HTBI primer set drove a first-round RT-PCR of the TCR CDR3. MiXCR was run by TCRdb on the multiplex PCR reads, yielding one entry per CDR3 protein. Here the sample spans 650,000 to 700,000 distinct CDR3 sequences, roughly 17% being singletons. This clonotype is a singleton in its sample. The antigen is not known. Over 18 months, lack of ophthalmopathy progression marked Graves' hyperthyroidism as stable. Patients were excluded for uncontrolled infection, other autoimmune disease, pregnancy or lactation. Trimming shortened V by 7 bases and J by 10 bases, and 17 bases separated the two germline ends. There are 13 residues in the CDR3. Germline lookup yields CDR1 SNHLY and CDR2 FYNNEI.

The receptor's source is a man aged 50 to 60 with Graves' hyperthyroidism. This rearrangement joins TRBV2 to TRBJ2-1; no clear D. The sequenced sample consisted of blood. Written as DNA, the CDR3 is TGTGCCAGCACTCCGACGGTCTATGGGGAGCAGTTCTTC. Translated: CASTPTVYGEQFF. Based on the CDR3 plus reference TRBV2 and TRBJ2-1, the full variable domain is EPEVTQTPSHQVTQMGQEVILRCVPISNHLYFYWYRQILGQKVEFLVSFYNNEISEKSEIFDDQFSVERPDGSNFTLKIRSTKLEDSAMYFCASTPTVYGEQFFGPGTRLTVL.